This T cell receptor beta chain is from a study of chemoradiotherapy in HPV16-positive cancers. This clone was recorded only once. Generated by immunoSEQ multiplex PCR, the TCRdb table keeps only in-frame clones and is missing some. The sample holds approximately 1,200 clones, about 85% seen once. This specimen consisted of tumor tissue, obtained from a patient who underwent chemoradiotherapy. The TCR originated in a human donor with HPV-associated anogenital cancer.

CDR3 nucleotide sequence: TGTGCCAGCAGTGCCCGGAATACCCTTGAAGCTTTCTTT. Its translation is CASSARNTLEAFF. J is TRBJ1-1 and V is TRBV6-5; D remains unclear. Germline V lookup: CDR1 MNHEY, CDR2 SVGAGI. The V gene lost 5 bases and the J gene lost 7 bases, with 14 bases spanning the gap. The CDR3 is 13 residues long.